One and the same sample provided the 10 T cell receptor beta chains below, sequenced in a study of T cell responses to AZD1222 COVID-19 vaccine. Profiled with immunoSEQ multiplex PCR; TCRdb holds only in-frame clones, not every one. The sample holds about 110,000 clones; 89% are singletons and the top ten take approximately 7%. Sequencing was performed on peripheral blood, taken on day 0 of AZD1222 vaccination. These receptors originate from an adult in good health.

The chain is built from TRBV18 and TRBJ2-1, with 7 bases aligning to TRBD2. Germline V CDR1 and CDR2: KGHSH, LQKENI. J lost 4 bases, V lost 6 bases, and 9 bases had no gene match. The CDR3 length is 15 residues. The CDR3, as DNA: TGTGCCAGCTCGCCAGGGTCTAGCGGTTACAATGAGCAGTTCTTC. It is translated as CASSPGSSGYNEQFF.

This chain joins TRBV9 and TRBJ2-6; 11 bases fit TRBD1. Per the germline V gene, CDR1 is SGDLS and CDR2 is YYNGEE. The CDR3 consists of 19 residues. Germline trimming cut 0 bases from V and 4 bases from J; bases unmatched to any gene: 9. DNA of the CDR3: TGTGCCAGCAGCGTAGGATCCGGGACAGGGGGGACGGGGGCCAACGTCCTGACTTTC. Translating gives CASSVGSGTGGTGANVLTF.

This chain uses TRBV2 with TRBJ2-3; 14 nucleotides agree with TRBD2. The CDR3 is 16 amino acids. After removal of 5 bases from V and 5 bases from J, the junction contained 6 bases not matched to a gene. Germline V gene lookup returns CDR1 SNHLY and CDR2 FYNNEI. This CDR3 is CASSSPGLAGEDTQYF. The CDR3 region has the DNA TGTGCCAGCAGTTCTCCGGGACTAGCGGGAGAAGATACGCAGTATTTT.

The chain recombines TRBV7-2 with TRBJ2-2, with D unresolved. Germline-derived CDR1 and CDR2 are SGHTA and FQGNSA. The V end lost 4 bases, the J end lost 6 bases, and 15 bases lay between the germline ends. There are 15 residues in the CDR3. CDR3 sequence (DNA): TGTGCCAGCAGCTCACGTCTTAACATTGCCGGGGAGCTGTTTTTT. Protein: CASSSRLNIAGELFF. Variable domain in full (rest from reference TRBV7-2 and TRBJ2-2): GAGVSQSPSNKVTEKGKDVELRCDPISGHTALYWYRQSLGQGLEFLIYFQGNSAPDKSGLPSDRFSAERTGGSVSTLTIQRTQQEDSAVYLCASSSRLNIAGELFFGEGSRLTVL.

The chain carries TRBV28 and TRBJ1-1; TRBD1 matches 9 bases. Germline CDR1 and CDR2: MDHEN and SYDVKM. The CDR3 spans 17 residues. With V trimmed by 7 bases and J by 2 bases, 14 bases remained unmatched. CDR3 nucleotide sequence: TGTGCCAGCACGATACTACCACAGGGGGCTCGTAACACTGAAGCTTTCTTT. Protein product: CASTILPQGARNTEAFF.

J is TRBJ1-2 and V is TRBV5-1; 12 positions match TRBD1. The V gene's germline CDR1 is SGHRS and CDR2 YFSETQ. The V gene end was trimmed by 3 bases and the J gene end by 8 bases; junction bases not matched to a gene: 5. CDR3 length: 14 amino acids. CDR3 amino acids: CASSWDRGPGGYTF. DNA of the CDR3: TGCGCCAGCAGCTGGGACAGGGGGCCGGGAGGCTACACCTTC.

The CDR3 region is CASSLAQGGRNTEAFF. Written as DNA, the CDR3 is TGTGCCAGCAGCTTAGCTCAGGGGGGCAGAAACACTGAAGCTTTCTTT. The V call is TRBV7-8, the J call TRBJ1-1, with TRBD1 identical over 7 bases. The junction had 6 bases not matched to a gene; V was cut back by 0 bases and J by 2 bases. This CDR3 comprises 16 residues. Germline CDR1 is SGHVS and CDR2 is FQNEAQ.

CDR3: CASSLATSGGREQFF. CDR3 nucleotides: TGTGCCAGCAGCTTAGCAACTAGTGGGGGCCGGGAGCAGTTCTTC. The rearrangement joins TRBV7-6 to TRBJ2-1, with D perhaps TRBD1 (6 bases). From germline, CDR1 is SGHVS and CDR2 FNYEAQ. The CDR3 sequence is 15 residues long. With 0 bases removed from V and 10 bases from J, the gap between germline ends came to 16 bases.

The rearrangement links TRBV2 to TRBJ1-6; D is undetermined. This CDR3 region has 13 residues. Germline assignment: CDR1 SNHLY and CDR2 FYNNEI. Trimming left V 9 bases short and J 1 base short, with 7 bases between. In nucleotides, the CDR3 is TGTGCCAGTCTAACGTCCTATAATTCACCCCTCCACTTT. Encoded protein: CASLTSYNSPLHF. The full variable domain, its missing parts supplied by reference TRBV2 and TRBJ1-6, is EPEVTQTPSHQVTQMGQEVILRCVPISNHLYFYWYRQILGQKVEFLVSFYNNEISEKSEIFDDQFSVERPDGSNFTLKIRSTKLEDSAMYFCASLTSYNSPLHFGNGTRLTVT.

This clone was seen more than once but under ten times. The chain's CDR3 is CASSPGTTYTGELFF. CDR3 DNA: TGTGCCAGTAGTCCCGGGACTACATACACCGGGGAGCTGTTTTTT. This sequence joins TRBV19 and TRBJ2-2; 7 nucleotides align to TRBD2. V dropped 5 bases and J dropped 3; count of bases not matched to a gene: 6. The CDR3 runs to 15 residues. Per the germline V gene, CDR1 is LNHDA and CDR2 is SQIVND (reference sequence).